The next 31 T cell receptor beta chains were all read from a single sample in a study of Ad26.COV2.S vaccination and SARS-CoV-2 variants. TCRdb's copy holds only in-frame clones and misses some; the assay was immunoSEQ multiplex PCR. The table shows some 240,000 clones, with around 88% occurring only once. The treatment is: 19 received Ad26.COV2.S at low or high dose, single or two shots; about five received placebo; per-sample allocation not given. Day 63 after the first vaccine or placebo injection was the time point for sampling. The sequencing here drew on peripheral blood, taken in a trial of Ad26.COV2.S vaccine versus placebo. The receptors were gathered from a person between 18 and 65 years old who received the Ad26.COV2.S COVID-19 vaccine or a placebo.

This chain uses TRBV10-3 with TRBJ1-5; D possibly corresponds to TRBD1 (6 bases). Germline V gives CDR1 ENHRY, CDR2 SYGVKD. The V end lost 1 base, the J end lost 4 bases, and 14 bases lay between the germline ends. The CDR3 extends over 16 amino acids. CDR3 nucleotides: TGTGCCATCAGTGAGTTGGCCACAGGGAGGAATCAGCCCCAGCATTTT. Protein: CAISELATGRNQPQHF.

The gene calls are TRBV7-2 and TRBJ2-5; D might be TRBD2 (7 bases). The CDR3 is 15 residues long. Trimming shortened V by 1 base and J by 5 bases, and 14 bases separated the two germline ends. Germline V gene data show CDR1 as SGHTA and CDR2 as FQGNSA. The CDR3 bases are TGTGCCAGCAGCTTAGTGGGGGGGGCCACGGAGACCCAGTACTTC. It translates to CASSLVGGATETQYF.

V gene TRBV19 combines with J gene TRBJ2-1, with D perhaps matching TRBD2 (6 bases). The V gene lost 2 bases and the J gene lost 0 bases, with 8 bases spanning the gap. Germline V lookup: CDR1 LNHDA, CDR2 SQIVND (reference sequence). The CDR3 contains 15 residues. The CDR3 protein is CASSIMDYSYNEQFF. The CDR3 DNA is TGTGCCAGTAGTATAATGGACTACTCCTACAATGAGCAGTTCTTC.

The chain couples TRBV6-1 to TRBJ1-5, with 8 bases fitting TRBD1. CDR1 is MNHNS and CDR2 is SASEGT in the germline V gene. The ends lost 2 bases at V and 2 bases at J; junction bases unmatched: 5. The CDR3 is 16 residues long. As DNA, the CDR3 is TGTGCCAGCAGTGAACAACAGGGGGTTGGCAATCAGCCCCAGCATTTT. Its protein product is CASSEQQGVGNQPQHF.

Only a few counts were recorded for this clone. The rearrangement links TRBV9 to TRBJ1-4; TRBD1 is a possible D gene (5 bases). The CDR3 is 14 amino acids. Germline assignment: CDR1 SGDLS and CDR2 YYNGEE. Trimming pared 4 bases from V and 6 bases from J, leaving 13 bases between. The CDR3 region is CASSSSRGDEKLFF. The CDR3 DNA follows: TGTGCCAGCAGCTCATCCAGAGGGGATGAAAAACTGTTTTTT.

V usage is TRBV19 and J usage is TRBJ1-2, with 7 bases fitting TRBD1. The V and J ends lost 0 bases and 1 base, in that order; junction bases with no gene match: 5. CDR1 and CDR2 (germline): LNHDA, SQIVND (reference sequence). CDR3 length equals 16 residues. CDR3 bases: TGTGCCAGTAGTATAGATCAGACAGGGAGTAACTATGGCTACACCTTC. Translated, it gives CASSIDQTGSNYGYTF. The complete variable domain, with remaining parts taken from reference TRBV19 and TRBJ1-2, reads DGGITQSPKYLFRKEGQNVTLSCEQNLNHDAMYWYRQDPGQGLRLIYYSQIVNDFQKGDIAEGYSVSREKKESFPLTVTSAQKNPTAFYLCASSIDQTGSNYGYTFGSGTRLTVV.

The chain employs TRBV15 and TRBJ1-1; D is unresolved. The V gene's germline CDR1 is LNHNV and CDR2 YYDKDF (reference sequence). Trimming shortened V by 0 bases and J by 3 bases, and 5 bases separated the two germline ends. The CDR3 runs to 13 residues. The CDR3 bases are TGTGCCACCAGCAGAGATACGGACACTGAAGCTTTCTTT. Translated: CATSRDTDTEAFF. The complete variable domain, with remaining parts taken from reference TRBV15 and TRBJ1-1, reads DAMVIQNPRYQVTQFGKPVTLSCSQTLNHNVMYWYQQKSSQAPKLLFHYYDKDFNNEADTPDNFQSRRPNTSFCFLDIRSPGLGDTAMYLCATSRDTDTEAFFGQGTRLTVV.

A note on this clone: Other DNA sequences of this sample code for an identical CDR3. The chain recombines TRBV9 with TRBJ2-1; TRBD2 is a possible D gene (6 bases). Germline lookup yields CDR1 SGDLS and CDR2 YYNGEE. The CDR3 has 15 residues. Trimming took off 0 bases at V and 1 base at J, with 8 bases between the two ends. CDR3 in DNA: TGTGCCAGCAGCGTAGCTGGGGGGTCCTACAATGAGCAGTTCTTC. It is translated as CASSVAGGSYNEQFF.

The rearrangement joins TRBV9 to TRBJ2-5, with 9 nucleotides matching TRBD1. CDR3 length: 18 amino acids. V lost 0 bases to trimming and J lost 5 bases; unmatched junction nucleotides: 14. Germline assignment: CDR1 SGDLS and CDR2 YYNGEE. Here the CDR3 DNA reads TGTGCCAGCAGCGTAGCCCCAAATACAGGGGGCGTCGGGGAGACCCAGTACTTC. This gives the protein CASSVAPNTGGVGETQYF.

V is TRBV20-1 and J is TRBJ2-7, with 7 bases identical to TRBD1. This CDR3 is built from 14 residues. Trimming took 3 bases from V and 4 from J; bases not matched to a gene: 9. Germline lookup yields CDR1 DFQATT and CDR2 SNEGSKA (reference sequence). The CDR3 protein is CSASRGTAGYEQYF. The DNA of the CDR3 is TGCAGTGCTAGTAGAGGGACAGCAGGATACGAGCAGTACTTC.

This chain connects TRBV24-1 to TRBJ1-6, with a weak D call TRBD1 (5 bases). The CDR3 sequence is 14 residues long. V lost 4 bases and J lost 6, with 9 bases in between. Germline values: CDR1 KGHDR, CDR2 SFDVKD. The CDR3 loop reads CATSESGSNSPLHF. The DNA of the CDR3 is TGTGCCACCAGTGAGTCAGGGAGTAATTCACCCCTCCACTTT.

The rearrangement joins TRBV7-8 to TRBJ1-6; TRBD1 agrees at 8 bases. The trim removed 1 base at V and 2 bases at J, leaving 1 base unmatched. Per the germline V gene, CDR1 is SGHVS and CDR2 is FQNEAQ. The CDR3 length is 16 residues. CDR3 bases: TGTGCCAGCAGCTTAGGGACAGGGACCTATAATTCACCCCTCCACTTT. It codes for CASSLGTGTYNSPLHF.

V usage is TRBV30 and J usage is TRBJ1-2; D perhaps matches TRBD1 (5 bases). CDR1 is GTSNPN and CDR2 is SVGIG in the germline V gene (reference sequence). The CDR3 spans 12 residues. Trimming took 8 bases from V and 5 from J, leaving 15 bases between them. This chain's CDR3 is CAASLRGYGYTF. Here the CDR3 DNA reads TGTGCCGCGTCCTTGAGGGGTTATGGCTACACCTTC.

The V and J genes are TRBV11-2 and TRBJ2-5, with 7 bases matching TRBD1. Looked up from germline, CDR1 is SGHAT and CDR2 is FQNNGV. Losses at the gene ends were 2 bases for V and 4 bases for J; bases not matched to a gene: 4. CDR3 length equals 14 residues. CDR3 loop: CASSLQGVLETQYF. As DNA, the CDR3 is TGTGCCAGCAGCTTACAGGGGGTTTTAGAGACCCAGTACTTC.

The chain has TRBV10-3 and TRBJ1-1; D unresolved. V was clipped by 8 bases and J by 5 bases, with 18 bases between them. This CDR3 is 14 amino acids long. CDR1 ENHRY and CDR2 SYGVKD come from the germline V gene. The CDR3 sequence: CAIQKRAEETEAFF. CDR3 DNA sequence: TGTGCCATCCAAAAGAGGGCCGAGGAGACTGAAGCTTTCTTT.

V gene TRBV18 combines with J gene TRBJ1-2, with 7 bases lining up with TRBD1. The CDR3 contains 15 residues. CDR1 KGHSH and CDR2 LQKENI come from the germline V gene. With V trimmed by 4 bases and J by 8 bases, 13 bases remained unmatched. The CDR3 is CASSRQRQGEEGYTF. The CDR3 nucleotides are TGTGCCAGCTCACGACAGAGACAGGGAGAAGAAGGCTACACCTTC.

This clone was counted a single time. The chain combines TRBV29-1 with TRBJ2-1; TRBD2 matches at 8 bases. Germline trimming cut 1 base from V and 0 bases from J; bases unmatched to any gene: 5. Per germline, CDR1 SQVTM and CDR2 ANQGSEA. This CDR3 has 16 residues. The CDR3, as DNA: TGCAGCGTTGAAGGACTAGCGTCTAGCTCCTACAATGAGCAGTTCTTC. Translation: CSVEGLASSSYNEQFF.

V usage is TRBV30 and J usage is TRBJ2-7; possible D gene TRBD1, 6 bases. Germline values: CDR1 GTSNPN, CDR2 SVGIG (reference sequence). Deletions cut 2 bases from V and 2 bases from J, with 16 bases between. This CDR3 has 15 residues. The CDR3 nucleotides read TGTGCCTGGAGTACAAGGACAGAAGTTACCTACGAGCAGTACTTC. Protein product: CAWSTRTEVTYEQYF.

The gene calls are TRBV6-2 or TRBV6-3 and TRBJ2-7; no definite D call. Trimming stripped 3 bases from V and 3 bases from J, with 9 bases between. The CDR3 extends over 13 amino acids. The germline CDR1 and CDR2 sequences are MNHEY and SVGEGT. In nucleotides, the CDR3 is TGTGCCAGCAGTTATGGCACGGGCTACGAGCAGTACGTC. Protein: CASSYGTGYEQYV.

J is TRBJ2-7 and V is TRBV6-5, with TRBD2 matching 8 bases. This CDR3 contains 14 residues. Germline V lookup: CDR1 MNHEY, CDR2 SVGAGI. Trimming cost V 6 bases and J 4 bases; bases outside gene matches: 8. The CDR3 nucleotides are TGTGCCAGCAGCCCCGCGGGGGGCGATTACGAGCAGTACGTC. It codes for CASSPAGGDYEQYV.

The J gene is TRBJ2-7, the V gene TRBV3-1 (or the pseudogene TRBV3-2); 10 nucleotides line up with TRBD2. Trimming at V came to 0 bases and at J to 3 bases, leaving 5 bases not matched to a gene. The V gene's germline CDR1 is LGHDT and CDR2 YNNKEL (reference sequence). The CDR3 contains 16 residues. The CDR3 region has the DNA TGTGCCAGCAGCCAAGATTCCAGCGGGAGGGACTACGAGCAGTACGTC. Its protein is CASSQDSSGRDYEQYV.

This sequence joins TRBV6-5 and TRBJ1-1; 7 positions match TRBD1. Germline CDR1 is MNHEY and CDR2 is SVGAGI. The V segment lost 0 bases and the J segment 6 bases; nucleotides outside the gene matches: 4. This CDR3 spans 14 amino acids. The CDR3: CASSYSNQGAEAFF. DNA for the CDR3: TGTGCCAGCAGTTACTCGAATCAGGGGGCTGAAGCTTTCTTT.

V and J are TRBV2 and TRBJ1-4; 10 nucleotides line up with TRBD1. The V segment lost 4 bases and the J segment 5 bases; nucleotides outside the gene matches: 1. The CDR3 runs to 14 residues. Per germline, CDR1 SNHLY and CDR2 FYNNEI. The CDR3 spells CASSVTGGNEKLFF. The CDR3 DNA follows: TGTGCCAGCAGTGTGACAGGGGGCAATGAAAAACTGTTTTTT.

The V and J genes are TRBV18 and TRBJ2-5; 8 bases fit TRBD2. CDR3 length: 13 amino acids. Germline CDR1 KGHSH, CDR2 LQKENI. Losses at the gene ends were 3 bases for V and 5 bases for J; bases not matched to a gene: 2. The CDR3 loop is CASSPGLAETQYF. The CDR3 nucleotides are TGTGCCAGCTCACCCGGACTAGCTGAGACCCAGTACTTC.

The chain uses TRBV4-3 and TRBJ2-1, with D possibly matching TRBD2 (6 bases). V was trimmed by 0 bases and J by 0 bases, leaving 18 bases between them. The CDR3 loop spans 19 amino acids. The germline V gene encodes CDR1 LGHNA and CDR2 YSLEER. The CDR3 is CASSQEVEGLRRSYNEQFF. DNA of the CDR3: TGCGCCAGCAGCCAAGAGGTCGAGGGACTTCGACGCTCCTACAATGAGCAGTTCTTC.

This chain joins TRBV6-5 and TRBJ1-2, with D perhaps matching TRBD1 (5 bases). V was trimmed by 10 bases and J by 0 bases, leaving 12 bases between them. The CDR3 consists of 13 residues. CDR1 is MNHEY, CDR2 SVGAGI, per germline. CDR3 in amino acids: CATRGGANYGYTF. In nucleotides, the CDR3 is TGTGCCACCCGGGGGGGGGCTAACTATGGCTACACCTTC.

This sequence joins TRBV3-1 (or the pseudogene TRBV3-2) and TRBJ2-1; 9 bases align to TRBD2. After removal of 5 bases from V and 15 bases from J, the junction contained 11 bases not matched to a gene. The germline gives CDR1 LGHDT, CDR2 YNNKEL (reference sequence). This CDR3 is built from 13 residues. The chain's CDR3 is CASSTQRGVRPFF. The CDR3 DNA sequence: TGTGCCAGCAGCACCCAGCGGGGGGTTAGACCGTTCTTC.

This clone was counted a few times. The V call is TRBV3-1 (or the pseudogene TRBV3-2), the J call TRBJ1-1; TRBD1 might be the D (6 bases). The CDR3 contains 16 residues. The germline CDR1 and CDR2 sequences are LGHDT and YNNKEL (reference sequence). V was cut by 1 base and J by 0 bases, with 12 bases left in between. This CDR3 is CASSQGGGGLNTEAFF. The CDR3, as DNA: TGTGCCAGCAGCCAAGGGGGCGGGGGCTTGAACACTGAAGCTTTCTTT.

The CDR3 here is CASSPGGWSAFEQYV. The CDR3 DNA sequence: TGTGCCAGCAGCCCCGGGGGTTGGAGCGCCTTCGAGCAGTACGTC. The genes are TRBV27 and TRBJ2-7; D is perhaps TRBD2 (6 bases). Trimming took 6 bases from V and 6 from J, leaving 21 bases between them. Germline V lookup: CDR1 MNHEY, CDR2 SMNVEV (reference sequence). The CDR3 totals 15 residues.

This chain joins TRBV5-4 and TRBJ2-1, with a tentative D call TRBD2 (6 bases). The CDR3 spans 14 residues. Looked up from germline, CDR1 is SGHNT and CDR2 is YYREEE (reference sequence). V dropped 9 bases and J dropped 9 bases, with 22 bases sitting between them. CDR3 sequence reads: CAIWTTRAGGEQFF. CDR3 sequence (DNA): TGTGCCATATGGACCACCCGCGCCGGGGGTGAGCAGTTCTTC.

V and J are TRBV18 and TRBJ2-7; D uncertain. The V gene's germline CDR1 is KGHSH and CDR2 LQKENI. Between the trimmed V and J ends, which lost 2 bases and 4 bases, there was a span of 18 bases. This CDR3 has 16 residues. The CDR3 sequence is CASSPDNPPILYEQYV. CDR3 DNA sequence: TGTGCCAGCTCACCAGATAACCCCCCTATACTATACGAGCAGTACGTC.